The T cell receptor (beta chain) under discussion was sequenced for a study of T cell responses to AZD1222 COVID-19 vaccine. The study, taken as a whole, reports: Donors were mostly white British, more females; clonal diversity possibly underestimated.

Assay: immunoSEQ multiplex PCR; the TCRdb copy retains only in-frame clones and omits some. The sample holds some 140,000 clones, more than 75% seen once. As to this clone: Its specificity is unknown.

The sequence was collected from an adult in good health. The sample here was peripheral blood, taken on day 0 of AZD1222 vaccination.

The CDR3 DNA reads TGCGCCAGCAGCGAAACCGGGGCCGCAACAGGGAATGAGCAGTTCTTC. Amino acids: CASSETGAATGNEQFF. The chain carries TRBV5-1 and TRBJ2-1; D is perhaps TRBD1 (6 bases). The CDR3 loop spans 16 amino acids. Germline lookup yields CDR1 SGHRS and CDR2 YFSETQ. The V end was cut by 4 bases, the J end by 7 bases, with 21 bases between.